Included here is one TCR beta chain sequence, with context. A far larger clone differs by one base, so this is likely a read error. These data are taken from a study of low-dose radiotherapy and immunotherapy resistance in tumors. Overall study: The drug cyclophosphamide was given into a vein at 200 mg/m2 every two weeks, one day before radiation and immunotherapy.

Time point of the sample: after trial treatment. As for treatment: LDRT plus nivolumab, ipilimumab, low-dose cyclophosphamide and aspirin (RACIN trial). Primers used for first-strand cDNA, a TRAV- and TRBV-specific set, covered both alpha and beta chains. TCRs underwent approximately 20 PCR cycles of amplification with a constant-region primer and V-primer adapter. Amplification of the isolated mRNA used in vitro transcription. One entry per CDR3 protein, called by TCRdb with MiXCR from the reads. This table holds some 40,000 distinct CDR3 sequences, 20% to 25% found once. The germline V gene encodes CDR1 SGHDT and CDR2 YYEEEE. CDR3 length: 14 residues.

Sequencing used PBMCs, obtained after low-dose radiotherapy plus immunotherapy. This sequence originates from a female donor with ovarian cancer. The V gene is TRBV5-6, the J gene TRBJ2-1; a weak D match, TRBD2 (5 bases). The CDR3 protein is CASSLTRSSPEQVF. The CDR3 DNA reads as TGTGCCAGCAGCCTCACGAGGTCTAGCCCTGAGCAGGTCTTC.